Reported below is one T cell receptor beta chain. This entry belongs to a study of blood T cell repertoires in COVID-19. Sequencing used immunoSEQ multiplex PCR; TCRdb keeps in-frame clones, though not all of them. Among under 85,000 clones listed, under 80% were seen once. Germline V gene sequence: CDR1 SGHDT, CDR2 YYEEEE. This CDR3 spans 17 amino acids. J gave up 5 bases and V 3 bases, and 12 bases lay outside the gene matches. The TCR comes from a human donor in a cohort sampled during active COVID-19. The chain recombines TRBV5-6 with TRBJ1-2, with 11 positions matching TRBD1. The material sequenced was peripheral blood. CDR3 bases: TGTGCCAGCAGCTCGGCCCCCGGGACAGGGGGTAGGTATGGCTACACCTTC. Amino acid sequence: CASSSAPGTGGRYGYTF.